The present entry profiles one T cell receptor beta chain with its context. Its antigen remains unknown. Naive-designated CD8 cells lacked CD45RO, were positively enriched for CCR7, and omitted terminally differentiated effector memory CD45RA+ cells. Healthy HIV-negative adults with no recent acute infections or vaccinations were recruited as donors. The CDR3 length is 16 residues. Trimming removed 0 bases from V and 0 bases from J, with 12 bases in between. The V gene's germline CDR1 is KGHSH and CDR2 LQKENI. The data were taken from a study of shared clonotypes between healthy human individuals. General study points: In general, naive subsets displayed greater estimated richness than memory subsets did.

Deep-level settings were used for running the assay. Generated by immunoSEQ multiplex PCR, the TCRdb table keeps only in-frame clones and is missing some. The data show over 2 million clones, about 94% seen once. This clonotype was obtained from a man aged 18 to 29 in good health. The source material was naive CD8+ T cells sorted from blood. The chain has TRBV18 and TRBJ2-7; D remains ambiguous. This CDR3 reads CASSPPIRLNSYEQYF. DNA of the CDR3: TGTGCCAGCTCACCACCGATTCGTCTTAACTCCTACGAGCAGTACTTC.